This T cell receptor beta chain was recovered during a study of T cell responses to AZD1222 COVID-19 vaccine. General study results and limits: Possibly, clonal diversity was underestimated; donors were largely white British and included more females.

CDR3 length: 15 amino acids. The V segment lost 0 bases and the J segment 0 bases; nucleotides outside the gene matches: 0. Germline-derived CDR1 and CDR2 are SGHDT and YYEEEE. The data were produced by immunoSEQ multiplex PCR, yet TCRdb's version contains in-frame clones alone and is incomplete. This sample has fewer than 100,000 clones; roughly 90% occur once, and the top ten carry 1.3% to 1.5%. Of note for this clone: Its antigen is unidentified.

The V call is TRBV5-6, the J call TRBJ1-3, with TRBD1 matching 7 bases. The sequencing here drew on peripheral blood, taken 28 days after the second AZD1222 dose. This sequence was found in an adult who received the AZD1222 COVID-19 vaccine. In DNA, the CDR3 is TGTGCCAGCAGCTTGGCAGGGGGCTCTGGAAACACCATATATTTT. Amino acids: CASSLAGGSGNTIYF.